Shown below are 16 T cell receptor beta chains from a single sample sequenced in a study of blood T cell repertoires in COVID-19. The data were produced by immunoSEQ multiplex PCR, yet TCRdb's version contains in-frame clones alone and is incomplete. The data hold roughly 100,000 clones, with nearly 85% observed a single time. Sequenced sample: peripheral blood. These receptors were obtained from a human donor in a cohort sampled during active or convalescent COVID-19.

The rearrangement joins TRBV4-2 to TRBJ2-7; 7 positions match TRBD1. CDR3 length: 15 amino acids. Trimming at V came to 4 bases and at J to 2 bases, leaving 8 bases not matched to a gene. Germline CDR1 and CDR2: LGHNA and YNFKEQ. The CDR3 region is CASSPTGVLTYEQYF. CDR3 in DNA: TGTGCCAGCAGCCCTACAGGGGTTTTGACCTACGAGCAGTACTTC.

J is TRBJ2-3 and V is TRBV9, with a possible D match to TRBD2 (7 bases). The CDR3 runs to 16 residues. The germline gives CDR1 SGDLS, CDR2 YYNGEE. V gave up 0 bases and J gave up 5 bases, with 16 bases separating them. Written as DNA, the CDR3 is TGTGCCAGCAGCGTAGCAGAGGGGGGGCCATTAGATACGCAGTATTTT. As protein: CASSVAEGGPLDTQYF.

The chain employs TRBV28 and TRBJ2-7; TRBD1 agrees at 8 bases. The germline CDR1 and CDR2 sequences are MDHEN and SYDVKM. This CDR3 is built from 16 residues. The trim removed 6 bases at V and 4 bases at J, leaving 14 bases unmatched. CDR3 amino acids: CASRNSGTGNQYEQYF. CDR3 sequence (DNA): TGTGCCAGCAGAAACTCCGGGACAGGAAACCAATACGAGCAGTACTTC.

As DNA, the CDR3 is TGTGCCATCAGTGTATCGACAGGGCACTATGGCTACACCTTC. Translating it yields CAISVSTGHYGYTF. This sequence joins TRBV10-3 and TRBJ1-2; 7 nucleotides match TRBD1. This CDR3 region has 14 residues. After removal of 4 bases from V and 3 bases from J, the junction contained 5 bases not matched to a gene. Germline lookup yields CDR1 ENHRY and CDR2 SYGVKD.

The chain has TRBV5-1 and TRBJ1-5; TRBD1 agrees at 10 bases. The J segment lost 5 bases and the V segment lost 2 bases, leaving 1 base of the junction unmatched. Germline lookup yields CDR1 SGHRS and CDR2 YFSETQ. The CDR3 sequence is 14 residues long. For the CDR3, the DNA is TGCGCCAGCAGCTTTGGACAGGGGGATCAGCCCCAGCATTTT. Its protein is CASSFGQGDQPQHF.

CDR3 coding DNA: TGTGCCAGCAGCCAACTGTCAGGTTCTAGCACAGATACGCAGTATTTT. This translates into CASSQLSGSSTDTQYF. The chain joins TRBV14 to TRBJ2-3; D ambiguous. The V gene's germline CDR1 is SGHDN and CDR2 FVKESK. This CDR3 is 16 amino acids long. The germline V and J ends were trimmed by 2 bases and 0 bases, with 12 bases remaining between them.

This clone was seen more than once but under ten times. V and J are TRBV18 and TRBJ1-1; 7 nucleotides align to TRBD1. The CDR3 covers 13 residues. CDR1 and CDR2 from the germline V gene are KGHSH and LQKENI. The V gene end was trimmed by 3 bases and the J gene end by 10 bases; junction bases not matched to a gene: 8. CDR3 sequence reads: CASSPTGIYLAFF. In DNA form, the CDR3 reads TGTGCCAGCTCACCGACAGGGATCTATCTAGCTTTCTTT.

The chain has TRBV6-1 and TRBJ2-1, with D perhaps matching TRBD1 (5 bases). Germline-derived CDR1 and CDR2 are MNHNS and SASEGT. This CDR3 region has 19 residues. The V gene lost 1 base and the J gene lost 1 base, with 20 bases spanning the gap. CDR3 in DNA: TGTGCCAGCAGTGAAGATCAGGGCTGGTGGGCGAGGTCCTACAATGAGCAGTTCTTC. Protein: CASSEDQGWWARSYNEQFF.

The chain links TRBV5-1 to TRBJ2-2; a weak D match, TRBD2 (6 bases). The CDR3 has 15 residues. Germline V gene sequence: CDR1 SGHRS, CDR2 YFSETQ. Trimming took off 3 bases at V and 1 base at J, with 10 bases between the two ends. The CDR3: CASSSGTENTGELFF. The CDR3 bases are TGCGCCAGCAGCTCCGGGACTGAGAACACCGGGGAGCTGTTTTTT.

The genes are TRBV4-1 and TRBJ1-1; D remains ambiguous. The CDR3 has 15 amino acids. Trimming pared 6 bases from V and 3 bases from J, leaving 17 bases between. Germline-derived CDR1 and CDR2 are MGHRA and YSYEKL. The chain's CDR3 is CASSPPSPGYTEAFF. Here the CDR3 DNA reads TGCGCCAGCAGTCCACCTAGCCCCGGGTACACTGAAGCTTTCTTT.

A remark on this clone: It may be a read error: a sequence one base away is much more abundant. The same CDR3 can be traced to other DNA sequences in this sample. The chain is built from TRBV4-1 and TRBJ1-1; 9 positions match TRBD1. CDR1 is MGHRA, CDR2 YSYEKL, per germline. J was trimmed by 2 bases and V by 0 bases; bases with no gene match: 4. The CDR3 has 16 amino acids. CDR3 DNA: TGCGCCAGCAGCCAAGACACGGGACAGGGAAACACTGAAGCTTTCTTT. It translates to CASSQDTGQGNTEAFF.

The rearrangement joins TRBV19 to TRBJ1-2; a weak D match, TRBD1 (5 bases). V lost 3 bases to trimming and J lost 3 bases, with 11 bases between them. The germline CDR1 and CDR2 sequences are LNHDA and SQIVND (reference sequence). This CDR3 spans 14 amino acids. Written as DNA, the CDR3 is TGTGCCAGTAGTATGTGGGGGGAAGACTATGGCTACACCTTC. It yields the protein CASSMWGEDYGYTF.

The CDR3 region has the DNA TGTGCCAGCAGCCCAAAAGGACAGGGGTCAGTTGTGAGCAATGAGCAGTTCTTC. This encodes CASSPKGQGSVVSNEQFF. The J gene is TRBJ2-1, the V gene TRBV11-2; 9 bases are shared with TRBD1. The germline V gene encodes CDR1 SGHAT and CDR2 FQNNGV. The V and J ends lost 5 bases and 6 bases, in that order; junction bases with no gene match: 17. This CDR3 contains 18 residues.

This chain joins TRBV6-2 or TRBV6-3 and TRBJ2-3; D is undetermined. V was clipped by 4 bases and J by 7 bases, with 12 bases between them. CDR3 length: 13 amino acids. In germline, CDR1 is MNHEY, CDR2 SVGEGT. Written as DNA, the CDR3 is TGTGCCAGCAGTTCACTAACCCATAATACGCAGTATTTT. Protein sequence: CASSSLTHNTQYF.

The CDR3, as DNA: TGTGCCAGCAGCCCCAGAACAGGGGGTAATTCACCCCTCCACTTT. Translated, it gives CASSPRTGGNSPLHF. V usage is TRBV7-8 and J usage is TRBJ1-6; TRBD1 agrees at 8 bases. V lost 5 bases and J lost 6; bases outside the gene matches: 6. The CDR3 contains 15 residues. From germline, CDR1 is SGHVS and CDR2 FQNEAQ.

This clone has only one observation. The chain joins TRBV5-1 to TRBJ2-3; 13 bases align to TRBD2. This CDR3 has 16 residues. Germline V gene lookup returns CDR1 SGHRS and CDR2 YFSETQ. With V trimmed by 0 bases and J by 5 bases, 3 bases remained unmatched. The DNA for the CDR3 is TGCGCCAGCAGCTTGGCGACTAGCGGGGGGCAAGATACGCAGTATTTT. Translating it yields CASSLATSGGQDTQYF.